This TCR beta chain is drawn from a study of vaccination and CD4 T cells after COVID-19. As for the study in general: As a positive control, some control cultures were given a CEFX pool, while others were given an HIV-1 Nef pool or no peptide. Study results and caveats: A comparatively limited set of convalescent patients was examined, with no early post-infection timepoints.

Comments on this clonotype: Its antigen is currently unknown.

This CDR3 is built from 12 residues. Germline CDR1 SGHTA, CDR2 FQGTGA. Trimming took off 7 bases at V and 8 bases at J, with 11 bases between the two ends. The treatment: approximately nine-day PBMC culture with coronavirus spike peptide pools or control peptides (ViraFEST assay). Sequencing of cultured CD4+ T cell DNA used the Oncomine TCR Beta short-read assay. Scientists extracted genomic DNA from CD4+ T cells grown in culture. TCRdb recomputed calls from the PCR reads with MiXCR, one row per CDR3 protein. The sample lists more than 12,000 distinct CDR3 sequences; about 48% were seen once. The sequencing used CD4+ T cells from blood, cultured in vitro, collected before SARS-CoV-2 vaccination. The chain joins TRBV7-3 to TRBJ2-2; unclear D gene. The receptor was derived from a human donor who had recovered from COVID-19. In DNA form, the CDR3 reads TGTGCCAGCAAACAGCCCGGAGGGGAGCTGTTTTTT. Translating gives CASKQPGGELFF.